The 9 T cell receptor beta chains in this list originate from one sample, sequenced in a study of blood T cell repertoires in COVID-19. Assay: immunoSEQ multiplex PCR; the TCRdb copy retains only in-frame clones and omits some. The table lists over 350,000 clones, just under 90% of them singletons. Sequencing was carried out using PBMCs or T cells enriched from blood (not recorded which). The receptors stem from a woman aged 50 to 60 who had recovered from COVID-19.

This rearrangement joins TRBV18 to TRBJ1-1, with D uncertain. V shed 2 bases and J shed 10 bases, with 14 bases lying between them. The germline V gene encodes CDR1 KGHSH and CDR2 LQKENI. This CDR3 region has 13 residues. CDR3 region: CASSPFNEAGAFF. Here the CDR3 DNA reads TGTGCCAGCTCACCATTTAATGAAGCGGGAGCTTTCTTT.

The DNA for the CDR3 is TGCGCCAGCAGGAGGACCGGGACAGCCGATTCACCCCTCCACTTT. The encoded protein is CASRRTGTADSPLHF. The chain carries TRBV5-1 and TRBJ1-6; 7 bases fit TRBD1. With 5 bases clipped from V and 8 bases from J, the junction kept 10 bases outside the gene matches. Germline V gene sequence: CDR1 SGHRS, CDR2 YFSETQ. The CDR3 length is 15 residues.

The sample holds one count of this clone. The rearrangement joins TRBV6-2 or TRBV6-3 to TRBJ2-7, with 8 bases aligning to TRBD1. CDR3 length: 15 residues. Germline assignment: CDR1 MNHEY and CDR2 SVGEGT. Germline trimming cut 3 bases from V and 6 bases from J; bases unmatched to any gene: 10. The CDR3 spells CASSYRAGGRSEQYF. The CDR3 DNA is TGTGCCAGCAGTTATCGGGCAGGGGGCCGCTCCGAGCAGTACTTC.

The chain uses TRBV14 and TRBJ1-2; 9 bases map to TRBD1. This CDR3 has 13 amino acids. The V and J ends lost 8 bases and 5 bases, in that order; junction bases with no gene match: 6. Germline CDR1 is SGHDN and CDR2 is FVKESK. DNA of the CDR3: TGTGCCAGCCGGGGACAGGGCGATTATGGCTACACCTTC. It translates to CASRGQGDYGYTF.

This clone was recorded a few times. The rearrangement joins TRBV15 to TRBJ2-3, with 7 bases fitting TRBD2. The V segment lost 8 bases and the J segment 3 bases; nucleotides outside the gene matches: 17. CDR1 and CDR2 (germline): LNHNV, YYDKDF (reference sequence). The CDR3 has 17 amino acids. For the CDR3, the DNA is TGTGCCACCGCAACCCTAGGAGCAGCGGGGAGGACAGATACGCAGTATTTT. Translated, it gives CATATLGAAGRTDTQYF.

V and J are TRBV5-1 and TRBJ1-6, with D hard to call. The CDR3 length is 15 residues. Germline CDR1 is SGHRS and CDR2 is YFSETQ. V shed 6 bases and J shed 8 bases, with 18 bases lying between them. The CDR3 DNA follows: TGCGCCAGCAATAAAGGATCCCTCGGGGATTCACCCCTCCACTTT. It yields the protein CASNKGSLGDSPLHF.

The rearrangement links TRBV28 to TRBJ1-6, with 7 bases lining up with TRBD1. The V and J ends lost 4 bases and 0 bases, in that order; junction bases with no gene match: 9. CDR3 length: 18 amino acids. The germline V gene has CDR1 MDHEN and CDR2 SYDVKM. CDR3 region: CASSWGPAGGSYNSPLHF. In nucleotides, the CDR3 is TGTGCCAGCAGTTGGGGACCCGCAGGGGGCTCCTATAATTCACCCCTCCACTTT.

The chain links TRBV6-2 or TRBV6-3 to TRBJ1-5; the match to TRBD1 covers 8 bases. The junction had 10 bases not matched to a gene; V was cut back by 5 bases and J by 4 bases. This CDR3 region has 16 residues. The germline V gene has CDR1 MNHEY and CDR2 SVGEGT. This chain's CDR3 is CASSTGQVRGNQPQHF. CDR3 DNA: TGTGCCAGCAGTACGGGACAGGTTCGTGGGAATCAGCCCCAGCATTTT.

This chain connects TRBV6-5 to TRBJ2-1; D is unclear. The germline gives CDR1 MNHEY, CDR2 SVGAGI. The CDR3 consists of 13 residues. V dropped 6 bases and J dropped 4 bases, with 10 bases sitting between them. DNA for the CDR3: TGTGCCAGCAGGCCAGTTGTTTACAATGAGCAGTTCTTC. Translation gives CASRPVVYNEQFF.